A single sample gave rise to the 25 T cell receptor beta chains below, sequenced in a study of blood T cell repertoires in COVID-19. Using immunoSEQ multiplex PCR, the repertoire was profiled, and TCRdb retains in-frame clones only, with some absent. The sample lists about 40,000 clones; 88% were seen once. The sequenced material came from peripheral blood. Receptor source: a woman in her 70s with acute or convalescent COVID-19.

CDR3 residues: CASSQDVGLNYGYTF. CDR3 bases: TGTGCCAGCAGCCAAGATGTGGGACTGAACTATGGCTACACCTTC. V is TRBV4-2 and J is TRBJ1-2, with a weak D call TRBD1 (5 bases). This CDR3 is 15 amino acids long. Germline-derived CDR1 and CDR2 are LGHNA and YNFKEQ. The germline V and J ends were trimmed by 0 bases and 2 bases, with 10 bases remaining between them.

This chain links TRBV11-3 with TRBJ2-2; TRBD1 might be the D (5 bases). Germline values: CDR1 SGHNT, CDR2 YENEEA. Trimming removed 1 base at V and 2 bases at J, with 8 bases between. The length of the CDR3 is 15 residues. Here the CDR3 DNA reads TGTGCCAGCAGCTTAGGGCAGGGCAACACCGGGGAGCTGTTTTTT. It encodes CASSLGQGNTGELFF. Using reference TRBV11-3 and TRBJ2-2 for the parts outside the CDR3, the full variable domain is EAGVVQSPRYKIIEKKQPVAFWCNPISGHNTLYWYLQNLGQGPELLIRYENEEAVDDSQLPKDRFSAERLKGVDSTLKIQPAELGDSAVYLCASSLGQGNTGELFFGEGSRLTVL.

V is TRBV4-3 and J is TRBJ1-3; D is possibly TRBD1 (6 bases). The CDR3 runs to 18 residues. Germline loops: CDR1 LGHNA, CDR2 YSLEER. Trimming shortened V by 0 bases and J by 0 bases, and 15 bases separated the two germline ends. The CDR3 reads CASSQDPGQPLSGNTIYF. DNA of the CDR3: TGCGCCAGCAGCCAAGATCCGGGACAACCTCTCTCTGGAAACACCATATATTTT.

The chain carries TRBV19 and TRBJ2-2; TRBD2 matches 9 bases. The CDR3 totals 15 residues. CDR1 is LNHDA, CDR2 SQIVND, per germline (reference sequence). V lost 3 bases and J lost 5; bases outside the gene matches: 4. The CDR3 here is CASSISSGGTGELFF. In DNA, the CDR3 is TGTGCCAGTAGTATCTCCAGCGGGGGGACCGGGGAGCTGTTTTTT. Looking up the rest from reference TRBV19 and TRBJ2-2 gives the full variable domain: DGGITQSPKYLFRKEGQNVTLSCEQNLNHDAMYWYRQDPGQGLRLIYYSQIVNDFQKGDIAEGYSVSREKKESFPLTVTSAQKNPTAFYLCASSISSGGTGELFFGEGSRLTVL.

This sequence joins TRBV5-4 and TRBJ1-6; D gene uncertain. V dropped 0 bases and J dropped 8 bases, with 9 bases sitting between them. Looked up from germline, CDR1 is SGHNT and CDR2 is YYREEE (reference sequence). This CDR3 comprises 14 residues. CDR3 amino acids: CASSLDESDSPLHF. For the CDR3, the DNA is TGTGCCAGCAGCTTGGACGAGTCTGATTCACCCCTCCACTTT.

V gene TRBV6-2 or TRBV6-3 combines with J gene TRBJ2-3, with 12 nucleotides matching TRBD2. V gave up 2 bases and J gave up 4 bases; unmatched junction bases: 4. The CDR3 consists of 16 residues. Per the germline V gene, CDR1 is MNHEY and CDR2 is SVGEGT. The CDR3 DNA reads TGTGCCAGCAGTTACAGACTAGCGGGGGTTCCAGATACGCAGTATTTT. Translating it yields CASSYRLAGVPDTQYF.

In its sample, this clone was seen once. V gene TRBV2 combines with J gene TRBJ1-6; 8 bases are a match to TRBD1. Germline values: CDR1 SNHLY, CDR2 FYNNEI. The CDR3 is 15 amino acids. V gave up 5 bases and J gave up 7 bases; unmatched junction bases: 7. The CDR3 sequence is CASSKQGGVNSPLHF. The CDR3 DNA sequence: TGTGCCAGCAGTAAACAGGGGGGGGTGAATTCACCCCTCCACTTT.

V usage is TRBV24-1 and J usage is TRBJ1-1; D ambiguous. CDR1 KGHDR and CDR2 SFDVKD come from the germline V gene. The CDR3 runs 14 residues. Trimming cost V 12 bases and J 11 bases, with 27 bases left between them. DNA of the CDR3: TGTGCCCCCTTGTGGTCTGATGGTTTCCGGCGGGCTTTCTTT. It specifies CAPLWSDGFRRAFF.

The V and J genes are TRBV6-5 and TRBJ2-3, with TRBD2 as a possible D gene (5 bases). Between the trimmed V and J ends, which lost 5 bases and 6 bases, there was a span of 9 bases. The CDR3 has 12 residues. Germline loops: CDR1 MNHEY, CDR2 SVGAGI. In nucleotides, the CDR3 is TGTGCCAGCAGTCCGACTATTGATACGCAGTATTTT. It specifies CASSPTIDTQYF.

V usage is TRBV5-1 and J usage is TRBJ2-1; 11 nucleotides match TRBD2. Germline CDR1 reads SGHRS; CDR2 reads YFSETQ. V was pared by 3 bases and J by 8 bases, with 1 base of the junction left unmatched. The CDR3 has 13 residues. The CDR3 nucleotides are TGCGCCAGCAGCTCGGGACTAGCGGATGAGCAGTTCTTC. Translated: CASSSGLADEQFF.

This clone was seen once. This chain uses TRBV27 with TRBJ2-5; 8 bases align to TRBD1. Germline CDR1 is MNHEY and CDR2 is SMNVEV (reference sequence). CDR3 length equals 14 residues. Trimming removed 3 bases from V and 4 bases from J; junction bases left unmatched: 4. The CDR3 loop reads CASSFADRGETQYF. CDR3 nucleotides: TGTGCCAGCAGTTTTGCTGACAGGGGAGAGACCCAGTACTTC.

The genes are TRBV15 and TRBJ2-5; TRBD1 agrees at 7 bases. The germline V gene encodes CDR1 LNHNV and CDR2 YYDKDF (reference sequence). The J segment lost 4 bases and the V segment lost 5 bases, leaving 7 bases of the junction unmatched. This CDR3 has 14 residues. The CDR3 here is CATSGLGGGETQYF. CDR3 nucleotides: TGTGCCACCAGCGGGCTAGGGGGCGGAGAGACCCAGTACTTC.

This chain links TRBV11-2 with TRBJ2-5, with 7 bases lining up with TRBD1. Germline values: CDR1 SGHAT, CDR2 FQNNGV. V was pared by 5 bases and J by 4 bases, with 7 bases of the junction left unmatched. The length of the CDR3 is 14 residues. In DNA, the CDR3 is TGTGCCAGCAGCAACTACAGGGGTCGAGAGACCCAGTACTTC. Protein product: CASSNYRGRETQYF.

The J gene is TRBJ1-4, the V gene TRBV2; 7 bases agree with TRBD1. The CDR3 covers 15 residues. Germline CDR1 and CDR2: SNHLY and FYNNEI. After removal of 0 bases from V and 8 bases from J, the junction contained 6 bases not matched to a gene. CDR3 bases: TGTGCCAGCAGTGAAGCAGGGGGCTCCCTCGAAAAACTGTTTTTT. Encoded protein: CASSEAGGSLEKLFF.

The V and J genes are TRBV19 and TRBJ1-4, with TRBD1 as a possible D gene (5 bases). The CDR3 has 11 residues. The V and J ends lost 7 bases and 5 bases respectively, with 5 bases between them. Germline CDR1 LNHDA, CDR2 SQIVND (reference sequence). The CDR3 DNA sequence: TGTGCCAGTAAGGGGAATGAAAAACTGTTTTTT. Protein product: CASKGNEKLFF.

This rearrangement joins TRBV24-1 to TRBJ2-2; 10 bases are shared with TRBD1. Trimming took 2 bases from V and 3 from J; bases not matched to a gene: 2. CDR1 is KGHDR and CDR2 is SFDVKD in the germline V gene. This CDR3 comprises 16 residues. CDR3 sequence reads: CATSDSGQGDTGELFF. The CDR3 nucleotides read TGTGCCACCAGTGATTCCGGACAGGGGGACACCGGGGAGCTGTTTTTT.

The gene calls are TRBV6-4 and TRBJ2-3; 7 nucleotides match TRBD1. The junction had 2 bases not matched to a gene; V was cut back by 4 bases and J by 1 base. CDR1 and CDR2 (germline): MRHNA, SNTAGT. This CDR3 contains 14 residues. In nucleotides, the CDR3 is TGTGCCAGCAGTGGTGGACAGGGCACAGATACGCAGTATTTT. It is translated as CASSGGQGTDTQYF.

V is TRBV19 and J is TRBJ2-2, with TRBD2 identical over 8 bases. The CDR3 consists of 14 residues. In germline, CDR1 is LNHDA, CDR2 SQIVND (reference sequence). After removal of 10 bases from V and 1 base from J, the junction contained 5 bases not matched to a gene. CDR3 protein: CATPSGLNTGELFF. The CDR3 nucleotides are TGTGCCACCCCTAGCGGGCTGAACACCGGGGAGCTGTTTTTT. Full variable domain (outside the CDR3, taken from reference TRBV19 and TRBJ2-2): DGGITQSPKYLFRKEGQNVTLSCEQNLNHDAMYWYRQDPGQGLRLIYYSQIVNDFQKGDIAEGYSVSREKKESFPLTVTSAQKNPTAFYLCATPSGLNTGELFFGEGSRLTVL.

This clone was found a few times. The chain recombines TRBV5-4 with TRBJ1-2, with 12 positions matching TRBD1. The germline gives CDR1 SGHNT, CDR2 YYREEE (reference sequence). The J segment lost 7 bases and the V segment lost 3 bases, leaving 7 bases of the junction unmatched. The CDR3 extends over 15 amino acids. CDR3 DNA sequence: TGTGCCAGCAGCTCCGGGACAGGGGGCAAAATTGGCTACACCTTC. Translated, it gives CASSSGTGGKIGYTF.

The chain is built from TRBV3-1 (or the pseudogene TRBV3-2) and TRBJ1-5; tentatively, D is TRBD1 (6 bases). V lost 0 bases and J 9 bases, leaving 15 bases between the germline ends. The germline V gene has CDR1 LGHDT and CDR2 YNNKEL (reference sequence). There are 15 residues in the CDR3. CDR3: CASSQDTGRGGPQHF. DNA of the CDR3: TGTGCCAGCAGCCAAGATACAGGGAGGGGGGGGCCCCAGCATTTT.

In this sample, this clone turned up once. This rearrangement joins TRBV12-3 or TRBV12-4 to TRBJ1-5, with D hard to call. This CDR3 is 13 amino acids long. Trimming took 5 bases from V and 6 from J, leaving 11 bases between them. The CDR3 spells CASSTLLGQPQHF. CDR3 sequence (DNA): TGTGCCAGCAGTACCCTTCTCGGTCAGCCCCAGCATTTT.

Here the CDR3 reads CASSPNPGDEQFF. CDR3 coding DNA: TGTGCCAGCTCACCGAACCCGGGGGATGAGCAGTTCTTC. This rearrangement joins TRBV18 to TRBJ2-1, with D perhaps TRBD2 (6 bases). V dropped 3 bases and J dropped 8 bases, with 11 bases sitting between them. The CDR3 sequence is 13 residues long. In germline, CDR1 is KGHSH, CDR2 LQKENI.

The chain carries TRBV3-1 (or the pseudogene TRBV3-2) and TRBJ2-1; D is unclear. V was pared by 1 base and J by 6 bases, with 10 bases between. The CDR3 sequence is 14 residues long. Per the germline V gene, CDR1 is LGHDT and CDR2 is YNNKEL (reference sequence). For the CDR3, the DNA is TGTGCCAGCAGCCAAGGGGCCGGCGCCAATGAGCAGTTCTTC. Residues: CASSQGAGANEQFF.

The rearrangement links TRBV7-5 to TRBJ1-2. TRBV7-5 constitutes a pseudogene. The length of the CDR3 is 14 residues. The CDR3 region is CARSLARGSYGYTF. Written as DNA, the CDR3 is TGTGCCAGAAGCTTAGCCAGAGGCAGCTATGGCTACACCTTC.

The DNA of the CDR3 is TGTGCCAGCAGCGGGCAGGGGTATTCACCCCTCCACTTT. It translates to CASSGQGYSPLHF. The chain links TRBV7-2 to TRBJ1-6; D is possibly TRBD1 (6 bases). The CDR3 extends over 13 amino acids. CDR1 and CDR2 from the germline V gene are SGHTA and FQGNSA. Trimming removed 5 bases from V and 8 bases from J, with 10 bases in between.